The 21 T cell receptor beta chains in this list originate from one sample, sequenced in a study of blood T cells in healthy people across ages. Then a second PCR, running about 6 to 12 cycles, was carried out with a sample-barcoded 5' primer and a J-beta primer mix. TCRdb reprocessed the 5' RACE reads via MiXCR and lists one record per CDR3 protein. The table lists 650,000 to 800,000 distinct CDR3 sequences, about 42% of them singletons. Sample: blood. The receptors shown here come from a man aged 60 to 69 in good health.

This sequence joins TRBV3-1 and TRBJ2-4; D is perhaps TRBD1 or TRBD2 (5 bases each). The closer fit of TRBJ2-5 to the DNA end suggests the J call may be wrong. The germline gives CDR1 LGHDT, CDR2 YNNKEL (reference sequence). This CDR3 comprises 13 residues. The CDR3 DNA reads as TGTGCCAGCAGCCGGGGGTTGATGGAGACCCAGTACTTC. It yields the protein CASSRGLMETQYF.

The genes are TRBV7-2 and TRBJ2-7; 9 positions match TRBD1. This CDR3 region has 15 residues. Germline V gene sequence: CDR1 SGHTA, CDR2 FQGNSA. The junction had 12 bases not matched to a gene; V was cut back by 5 bases and J by 7 bases. The DNA for the CDR3 is TGTGCCAGCAGCGAGGACAGGGGTTCCTACAATGAGCAGTACTTC. This translates into CASSEDRGSYNEQYF.

This chain connects TRBV20-1 to TRBJ2-1; 15 nucleotides agree with TRBD2. The CDR3 is made up of 18 amino acids. Germline CDR1 and CDR2: DFQATT and SNEGSKA (reference sequence). V shed 6 bases and J 4 bases; nucleotides not matched to a gene: 13. The DNA of the CDR3 is TGCAGTGCAAGTAACCCGGGACTAGCGGGGGGACCATACAATGAGCAGTTCTTC. It codes for CSASNPGLAGGPYNEQFF.

This clonotype was recorded many times. The chain has TRBV7-2 and TRBJ1-4; possible D gene TRBD1, 6 bases. Germline V lookup: CDR1 SGHTA, CDR2 FQGNSA. V shed 2 bases and J shed 5 bases, with 9 bases lying between them. CDR3 size: 14 residues. The CDR3 DNA reads TGTGCCAGCAGCTTAAGGACAGCCAATGAAAAACTGTTTTTT. It codes for CASSLRTANEKLFF.

With respect to this clonotype: Compared with germline, one end of the junction differs, possibly owing to a read error. The chain has TRBV12-3 or TRBV12-4 and TRBJ2-1, with a weak D call TRBD2 (6 bases). The CDR3 totals 16 residues. CDR3 sequence: CASTSTGGVSYKEQFF. CDR3 in DNA: TGTGCCAGCACCTCCACCGGGGGAGTCTCCTACAAGGAGCAGTTCTTC.

The J gene is TRBJ2-4, the V gene TRBV12-3 or TRBV12-4; 9 nucleotides agree with TRBD1. The CDR3 covers 17 residues. V was pared by 7 bases and J by 0 bases, with 10 bases of the junction left unmatched. CDR3 amino acids: CASMTGGVAVAKNIQYF. CDR3 in DNA: TGTGCCAGCATGACAGGGGGGGTAGCCGTAGCCAAAAACATTCAGTACTTC.

The genes are TRBV14 and TRBJ2-1; D unclear. Germline values: CDR1 SGHDN, CDR2 FVKESK. CDR3 length: 12 amino acids. V lost 0 bases, J lost 9 bases, and 6 bases lay in between. For the CDR3, the DNA is TGTGCCAGCAGCCAAGACATAACTGAGCAGTTCTTC. It specifies CASSQDITEQFF.

This clonotype was seen more than once but under ten times. The chain has TRBV7-2 and TRBJ2-1; 8 bases agree with TRBD1. V was pared by 5 bases and J by 5 bases, with 8 bases of the junction left unmatched. Germline V gene sequence: CDR1 SGHTA, CDR2 FQGNSA. This CDR3 region has 15 residues. The DNA of the CDR3 is TGTGCCAGCAGCGCTCAGGGGGCCTTAGACAATGAGCAGTTCTTC. Its translation is CASSAQGALDNEQFF.

V usage is TRBV7-8 and J usage is TRBJ2-1; TRBD2 matches 9 bases. The V gene end was trimmed by 1 base and the J gene end by 7 bases; junction bases not matched to a gene: 8. CDR3 size: 16 residues. The germline V gene encodes CDR1 SGHVS and CDR2 FQNEAQ. In DNA, the CDR3 is TGTGCCAGCAGCTTAGTGGCGGGGGGGCCTTGGAATGAGCAGTTCTTC. This encodes CASSLVAGGPWNEQFF.

The CDR3 region is CASSFTQGQQETQYF. In DNA form, the CDR3 reads TGTGCCAGCAGCTTCACGCAGGGCCAACAAGAGACCCAGTACTTC. The chain has TRBV7-2 and TRBJ2-5, with TRBD1 as a possible D gene (5 bases). The germline gives CDR1 SGHTA, CDR2 FQGNSA. The germline V and J ends were trimmed by 3 bases and 2 bases, with 13 bases remaining between them. This CDR3 comprises 15 residues.

This chain connects TRBV5-1 to TRBJ2-1; 7 bases are shared with TRBD1. J lost 3 bases, V lost 2 bases, and 5 bases had no gene match. Germline CDR1 is SGHRS and CDR2 is YFSETQ. The CDR3 totals 15 residues. The CDR3, as DNA: TGCGCCAGCAGCTTCCTTAGGACAGGCTACAATGAGCAGTTCTTC. It specifies CASSFLRTGYNEQFF.

This clonotype came up once. A much larger clone sits a single nucleotide away, making a read error possible. The rearrangement links TRBV7-2 to TRBJ2-7; no reliable D call. Trimming removed 0 bases from V and 3 bases from J, with 12 bases in between. Germline V gives CDR1 SGHTA, CDR2 FQGNSA. The length of the CDR3 is 15 residues. The CDR3 sequence is CASSLAPTRSYEQYF. Here the CDR3 DNA reads TGTGCCAGCAGCTTAGCTCCTACGCGGAGCTACGAGCAGTACTTC.

To note about this clonotype: The germline gene is not matched at one end of the junction; a read error may be the cause. The chain has TRBV25-1 and TRBJ1-4; tentative D call: TRBD1 (6 bases). This CDR3 region has 15 residues. The germline V gene has CDR1 MGHDK and CDR2 SYGVNS. In nucleotides, the CDR3 is TGTGCCAGCAGTGACGCAGGGGCAACTAATGGAAAACTGTTTTTT. Protein: CASSDAGATNGKLFF.

CDR3 amino acids: CASSDIMLGITGELFF. In DNA, the CDR3 is TGTGCCAGCAGTGATATTATGTTAGGGATCACCGGGGAGCTGTTTTTT. This chain joins TRBV2 and TRBJ2-2; D is undetermined. Germline values: CDR1 SNHLY, CDR2 FYNNEI. The CDR3 length is 16 residues. The V and J ends lost 3 bases and 4 bases respectively, with 15 bases between them.

The V gene is TRBV19, the J gene TRBJ2-4, with D possibly TRBD1 on 5 matching bases. The germline gives CDR1 LNHDA, CDR2 SQIVND (reference sequence). V dropped 9 bases and J dropped 0 bases, with 9 bases sitting between them. This CDR3 has 13 residues. This CDR3 reads CASRQLAKNIQYF. CDR3 DNA sequence: TGTGCCAGCCGACAGTTAGCCAAAAACATTCAGTACTTC.

V usage is TRBV5-5 and J usage is TRBJ2-1; 10 nucleotides align to TRBD2. J was trimmed by 5 bases and V by 1 base; bases with no gene match: 3. Germline CDR1 is SGHKS and CDR2 is YYEKEE (reference sequence). The CDR3 is 15 residues long. The chain's CDR3 is CASSLQRGGNNEQFF. The CDR3 region has the DNA TGTGCCAGCAGCTTGCAGCGGGGGGGCAACAATGAGCAGTTCTTC.

The chain couples TRBV20-1 to TRBJ2-3; 8 bases are a match to TRBD2. The CDR3 sequence is 15 residues long. Trimming removed 3 bases from V and 5 bases from J; junction bases left unmatched: 10. Germline CDR1 DFQATT, CDR2 SNEGSKA (reference sequence). The CDR3 DNA follows: TGCAGTGCTAGGAACGGGCGGGGGGATCTAGATACGCAGTATTTT. Translating gives CSARNGRGDLDTQYF.

The chain recombines TRBV7-3 with TRBJ2-1; 10 bases are shared with TRBD2. This CDR3 has 15 residues. The J segment lost 5 bases and the V segment lost 5 bases, leaving 6 bases of the junction unmatched. Germline CDR1 SGHTA, CDR2 FQGTGA. CDR3 in DNA: TGTGCCAGCAGCCTTAGCGGGGGGCCCAACAATGAGCAGTTCTTC. Its protein product is CASSLSGGPNNEQFF.

For this clonotype: One junction end disagrees with the germline gene, perhaps due to a read error. The chain combines TRBV20-1 with TRBJ1-5; no clear D gene. In germline, CDR1 is DFQATT, CDR2 SNEGSKA (reference sequence). The CDR3 length is 13 residues. This CDR3 is CSAREHSNQPRHF. The DNA for the CDR3 is TGCAGTGCTAGAGAACACAGCAATCAGCCCCGGCATTTT.

The genes are TRBV20-1 and TRBJ2-3; possibly TRBD1 for D (5 bases). V was pared by 1 base and J by 0 bases, with 11 bases between. The germline V gene encodes CDR1 DFQATT and CDR2 SNEGSKA (reference sequence). CDR3 size: 15 residues. The CDR3 loop reads CSARGVGASTDTQYF. The CDR3 coding sequence is TGCAGTGCTAGAGGAGTAGGGGCTAGCACAGATACGCAGTATTTT.

The chain combines TRBV20-1 with TRBJ2-1; the match to TRBD2 covers 7 bases. V trimming: 3 bases; J trimming: 7 bases; junction bases outside the gene matches: 6. Germline loops: CDR1 DFQATT, CDR2 SNEGSKA (reference sequence). The CDR3 sequence is 13 residues long. The CDR3 spells CSARRPAGNEQFF. DNA for the CDR3: TGCAGTGCTAGGAGGCCAGCGGGGAATGAGCAGTTCTTC.